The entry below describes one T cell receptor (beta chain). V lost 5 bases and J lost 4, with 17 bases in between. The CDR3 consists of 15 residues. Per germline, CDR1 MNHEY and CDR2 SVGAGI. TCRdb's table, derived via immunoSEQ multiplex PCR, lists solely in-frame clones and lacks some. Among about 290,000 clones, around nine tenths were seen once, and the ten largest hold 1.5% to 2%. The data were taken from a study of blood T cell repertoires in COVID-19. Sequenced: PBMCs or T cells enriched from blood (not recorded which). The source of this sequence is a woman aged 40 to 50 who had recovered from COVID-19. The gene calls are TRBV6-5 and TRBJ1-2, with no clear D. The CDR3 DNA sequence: TGTGCCAGCAGTCCCCTCCGTAGTGGTAGCTATGGCTACACCTTC. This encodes CASSPLRSGSYGYTF.